Only a few counts were recorded for the clone carrying this TCR beta chain. As yet, its antigen is unknown. TCRdb fed the reads into MiXCR, producing one record per CDR3 protein. The sample lists 100,000 or so distinct CDR3 sequences; approximately 15% were seen once. Trimming pared 6 bases from V and 6 bases from J, leaving 8 bases between. The CDR3 has 12 residues. The data stem from a study of T cell repertoires in cytomegalovirus infection. Study-level background: Public TCR beta signatures marked donors with CMV infection and the matching HLA. Findings and limits, study-wide: Individuals carrying CMV plus the relevant HLA were identified by cumulative frequency of public TCR beta families. HLA-C-restricted, CMV-specific TCR beta clonotypes were dominant ex vivo.

Sample: PBMCs. This clonotype was sampled from a human donor in good health (CMV status not recorded). Some clones in this sample may be carry-over from other donors' samples. V is TRBV12-3 or TRBV12-4 and J is TRBJ1-4; a possible D gene is TRBD1 (5 bases). The CDR3 reads CASSPGYEKLFF. The CDR3 coding sequence is TGTGCCAGCAGCCCAGGGTATGAAAAACTGTTTTTT.